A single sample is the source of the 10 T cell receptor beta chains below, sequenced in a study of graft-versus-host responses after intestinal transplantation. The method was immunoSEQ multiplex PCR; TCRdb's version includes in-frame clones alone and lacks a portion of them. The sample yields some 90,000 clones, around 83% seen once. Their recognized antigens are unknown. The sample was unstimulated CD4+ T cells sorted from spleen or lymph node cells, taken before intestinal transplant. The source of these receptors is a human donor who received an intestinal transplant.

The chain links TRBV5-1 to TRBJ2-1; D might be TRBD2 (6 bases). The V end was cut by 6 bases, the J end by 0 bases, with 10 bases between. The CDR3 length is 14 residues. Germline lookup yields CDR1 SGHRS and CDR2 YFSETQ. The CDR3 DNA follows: TGCGCCAGCACTCCCGGGAGCTCCTACAATGAGCAGTTCTTC. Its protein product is CASTPGSSYNEQFF.

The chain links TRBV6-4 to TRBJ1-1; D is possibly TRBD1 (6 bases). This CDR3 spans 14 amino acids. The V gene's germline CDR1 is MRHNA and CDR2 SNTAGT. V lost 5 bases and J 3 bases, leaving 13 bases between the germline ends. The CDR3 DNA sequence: TGTGCCAGCAGTTCCACAGGGTTTCACACTGAAGCTTTCTTT. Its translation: CASSSTGFHTEAFF.

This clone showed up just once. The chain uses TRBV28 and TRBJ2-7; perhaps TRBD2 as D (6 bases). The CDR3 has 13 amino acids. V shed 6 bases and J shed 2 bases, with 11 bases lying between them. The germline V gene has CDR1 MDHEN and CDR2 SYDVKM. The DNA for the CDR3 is TGTGCCAGCAGATCCGGGACTCCCTACGAGCAGTACTTC. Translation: CASRSGTPYEQYF.

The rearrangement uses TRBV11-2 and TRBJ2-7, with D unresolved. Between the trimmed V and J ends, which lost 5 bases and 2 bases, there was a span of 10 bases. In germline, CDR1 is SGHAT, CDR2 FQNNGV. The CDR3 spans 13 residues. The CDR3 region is CASSQVVAYEQYF. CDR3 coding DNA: TGTGCCAGCAGCCAGGTCGTAGCCTACGAGCAGTACTTC.

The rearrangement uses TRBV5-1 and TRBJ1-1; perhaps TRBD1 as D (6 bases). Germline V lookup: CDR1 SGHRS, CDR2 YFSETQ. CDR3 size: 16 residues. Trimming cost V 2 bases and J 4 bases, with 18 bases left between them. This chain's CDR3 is CASSLLQGPVSTEAFF. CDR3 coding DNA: TGCGCCAGCAGCTTATTGCAGGGGCCGGTGAGCACTGAAGCTTTCTTT.

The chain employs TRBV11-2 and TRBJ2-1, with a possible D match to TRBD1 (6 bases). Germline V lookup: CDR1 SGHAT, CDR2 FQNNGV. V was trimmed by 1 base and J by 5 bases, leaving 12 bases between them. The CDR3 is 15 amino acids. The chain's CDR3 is CASSLATGLHNEQFF. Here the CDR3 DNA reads TGTGCCAGCAGCTTAGCCACAGGGTTACACAATGAGCAGTTCTTC.

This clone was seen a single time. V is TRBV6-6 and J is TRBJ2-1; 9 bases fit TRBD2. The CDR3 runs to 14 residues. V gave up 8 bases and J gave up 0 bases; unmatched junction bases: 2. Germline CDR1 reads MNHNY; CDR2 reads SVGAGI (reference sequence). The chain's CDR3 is CASRSGSSYNEQFF. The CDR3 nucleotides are TGTGCCAGCCGTAGCGGGAGCTCCTACAATGAGCAGTTCTTC.

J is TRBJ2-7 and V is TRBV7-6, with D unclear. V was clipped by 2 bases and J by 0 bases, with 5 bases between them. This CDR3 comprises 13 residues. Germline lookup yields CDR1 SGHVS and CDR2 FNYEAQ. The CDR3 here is CASSLSFSYEQYF. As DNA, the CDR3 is TGTGCCAGCAGCTTAAGCTTCTCCTACGAGCAGTACTTC.

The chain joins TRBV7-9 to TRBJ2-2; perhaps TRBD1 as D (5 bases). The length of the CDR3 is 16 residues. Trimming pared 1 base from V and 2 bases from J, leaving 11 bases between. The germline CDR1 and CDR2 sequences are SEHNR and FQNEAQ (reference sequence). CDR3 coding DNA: TGTGCCAGCAGCTTAGTAATGACAGTTAACACCGGGGAGCTGTTTTTT. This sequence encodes CASSLVMTVNTGELFF.

CDR3 in amino acids: CASSDLNRAPGELFF. CDR3 sequence (DNA): TGTGCCAGCAGTGACTTAAACAGGGCACCCGGGGAGCTGTTTTTT. J is TRBJ2-2 and V is TRBV6-4, with a tentative D call TRBD1 (6 bases). The CDR3 runs to 15 residues. Germline CDR1 MRHNA, CDR2 SNTAGT. V lost 1 base, J lost 6 bases, and 12 bases lay in between.